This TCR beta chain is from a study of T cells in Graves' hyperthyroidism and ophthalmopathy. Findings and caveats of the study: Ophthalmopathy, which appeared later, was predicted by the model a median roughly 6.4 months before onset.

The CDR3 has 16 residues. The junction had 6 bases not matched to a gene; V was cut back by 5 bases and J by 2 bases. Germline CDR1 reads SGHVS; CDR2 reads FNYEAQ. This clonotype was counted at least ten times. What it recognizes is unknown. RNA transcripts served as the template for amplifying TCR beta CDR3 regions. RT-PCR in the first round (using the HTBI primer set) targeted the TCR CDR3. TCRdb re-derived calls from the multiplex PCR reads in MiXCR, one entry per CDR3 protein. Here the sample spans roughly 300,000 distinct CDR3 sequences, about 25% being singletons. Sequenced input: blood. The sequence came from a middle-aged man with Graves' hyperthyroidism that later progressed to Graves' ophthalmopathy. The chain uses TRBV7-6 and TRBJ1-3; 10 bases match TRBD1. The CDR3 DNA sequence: TGTGCCAGCAGCAACGACAGGGGGCAAACTGGAAACACCATATATTTT. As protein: CASSNDRGQTGNTIYF. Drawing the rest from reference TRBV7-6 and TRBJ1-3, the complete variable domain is GAGVSQSPRYKVTKRGQDVALRCDPISGHVSLYWYRQALGQGPEFLTYFNYEAQQDKSGLPNDRFSAERPEGSISTLTIQRTEQRDSAMYRCASSNDRGQTGNTIYFGEGSWLTVV.